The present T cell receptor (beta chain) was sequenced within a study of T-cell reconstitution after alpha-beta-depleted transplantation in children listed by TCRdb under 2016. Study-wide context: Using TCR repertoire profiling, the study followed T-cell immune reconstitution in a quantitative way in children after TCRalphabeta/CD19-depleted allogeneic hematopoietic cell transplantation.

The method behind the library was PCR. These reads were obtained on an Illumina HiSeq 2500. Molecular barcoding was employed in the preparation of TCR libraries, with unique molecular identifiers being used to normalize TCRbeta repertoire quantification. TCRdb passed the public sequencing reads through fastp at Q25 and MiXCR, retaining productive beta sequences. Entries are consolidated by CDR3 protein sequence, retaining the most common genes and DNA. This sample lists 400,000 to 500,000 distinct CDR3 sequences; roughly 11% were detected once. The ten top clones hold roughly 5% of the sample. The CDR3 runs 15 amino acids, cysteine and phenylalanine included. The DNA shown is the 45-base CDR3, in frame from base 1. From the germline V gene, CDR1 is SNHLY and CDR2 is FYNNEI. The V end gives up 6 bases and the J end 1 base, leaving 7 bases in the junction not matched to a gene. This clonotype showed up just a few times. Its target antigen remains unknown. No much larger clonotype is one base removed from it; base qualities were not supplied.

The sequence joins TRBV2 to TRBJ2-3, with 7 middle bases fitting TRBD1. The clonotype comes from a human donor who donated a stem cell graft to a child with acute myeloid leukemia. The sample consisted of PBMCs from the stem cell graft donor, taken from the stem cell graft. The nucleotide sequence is TGTGCCAGCAGACGACTTGACAGGGGCACAGATACGCAGTATTTT. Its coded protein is CASRRLDRGTDTQYF.